Here is one T cell receptor beta chain with its context. Its antigen is still unknown. No base-level quality is on record; no much larger clone is a single base apart. Different DNA sequences within this sample yield the same CDR3. Healthy HIV-negative adults with no recently reported acute infections or vaccinations were included as donors. All donors were Caucasian adults living in Nashville, Tennessee, USA. CD4+ T cells were enriched by magnetic negative selection, after which naive cells were positively selected on CD45RA and the negative fraction was taken as the memory subset. After blood collection by leukapheresis, PBMCs were isolated using Ficoll-Histopaque density gradient centrifugation and then cryopreserved in the vapor phase of liquid nitrogen. Purity and quantity of every magnetically sorted T cell population were checked by analytical flow cytometry. From each sorted fraction, genomic DNA was isolated and quantified by UV absorbance on a Nanodrop 2000c.

This entry belongs to a study of shared clonotypes between healthy human individuals (dated by TCRdb to the early 2020s). The study in broad terms: A few men and two women, aged 18 to 49 years, made up the cohort. For each donor, CD4 naive and CD4 memory were each given three plates, CD8 naive was given two plates, and CD8 memory was given one plate. To estimate repertoire size and how much clonotype sharing occurs between individuals, the study deeply sequenced the blood TCR repertoires of five or six healthy adults. Different laboratories and diverse techniques were used to prepare libraries and sequence TCR repertoires, to increase sequencing depth and limit assay-specific biases. Each donor's leukapheresis produced roughly between roughly 0.85 and 9.5 billion PBMCs.

TCR CDR3 regions were amplified from genomic DNA by multiplex PCR using the deep immunoSEQ assay. Extracted genomic DNA from each cell subset was distributed evenly across all wells of several immunoSEQ 96-well plates, and each plate was treated as a replicate. Each replicate PCR for sorted subsets received 200 ng genomic DNA, equal to 28,000 or so T cell genomes. Purified libraries were quantified with a Qubit 3.0 fluorometer, sized on a Bioanalyzer 2100, and re-quantified with the KAPA Library Quantification kit. Every immunoSEQ 96-well plate was sequenced on a separate single-read 150-cycle Illumina NextSeq 550 flow cell. The paper's data handling went like this. The immunoSEQ output contained only junctional sequences without quality scores, so filtering could not match that applied to full-length reads. To assign V/J genes and CDR3, sequences were annotated using PyIR, a Python wrapper for IgBLAST v1.9, with IMGT germline references. Reads were filtered out if the reads had weak V/J assignments (E-value above 1e-6), no CDR3, stop codons, out-of-frame junctions, or ambiguous translated residues. A V3J clonotype was defined by an identical inferred V gene, J gene, and CDR3 amino acid sequence. Percentage overlap between repertoires was computed as shared unique clonotypes divided by the size of the smaller repertoire. RTK rarefaction, the Chao1 estimator, and Recon v2.1 estimates of unobserved clonotypes were used to assess repertoire richness. Generation probabilities were computed with OLGA for all TCRbeta clonotypes obtained by the gDNA method from a few donors. TCRdb retrieved this table from immuneACCESS and kept in-frame rearrangements only. Not all clones are present; in checked studies, unresolved V genes account for under half, and no reason is known for the remainder. From that table come the V and J calls and clone size; the DNA was used to work out D and trimming. The sample profile shows about 1.1 million clones; roughly 77% of them were found once. The ten largest clonotypes hold 0.89% of the sample.

CDR1 SGHRS and CDR2 YFSETQ are derived from the germline V gene. Trimming leaves V shorter by 0 bases and J shorter by 5 bases, with the junction holding 9 bases beyond the gene matches. The CDR3 spans 16 residues, from the cysteine through the phenylalanine. Of all the DNA, just the CDR3 is kept, 48 bases in frame from base 1. The paper as a whole reports these results and caveats: Around 5% of naive CD4, 3.5% of naive CD8, about 2.5% of memory CD4, and around 0.42% of memory CD8 clonotypes were shared across a few donors. The small number of donors limited the genetic and exposure-history diversity represented. Compared with non-shared clonotypes, clonotypes shared by all four sorted-subset donors had higher generation probabilities. Naive subsets generally had larger estimated clonotype richness than memory subsets did. Sampling was limited to blood, and TCR repertoires in tissue likely differ from TCR repertoires in blood. Incomplete sequencing was indicated by rarefaction of sorted-subset datasets, despite the large sequencing depth. Pairwise subsampling led to the expectation that sequencing depth would affect the degree of clonotype sharing among donors.

The receptor was derived from a man younger than 35 in good health. Some clones in this sample may be carry-over from other donors' samples. The specimen sequenced was memory CD4+ T cells from PBMCs. What this sample's cell subset or site label stands for: CD45RA-negative fraction. Recombination joined TRBV5-1 with TRBJ2-5, with 8 middle bases fitting TRBD2. The DNA reads as follows: TGCGCCAGCAGCTTGGGTCCCGCGGGGGGCGGGGAGACCCAGTACTTC. Its protein product is CASSLGPAGGGETQYF.